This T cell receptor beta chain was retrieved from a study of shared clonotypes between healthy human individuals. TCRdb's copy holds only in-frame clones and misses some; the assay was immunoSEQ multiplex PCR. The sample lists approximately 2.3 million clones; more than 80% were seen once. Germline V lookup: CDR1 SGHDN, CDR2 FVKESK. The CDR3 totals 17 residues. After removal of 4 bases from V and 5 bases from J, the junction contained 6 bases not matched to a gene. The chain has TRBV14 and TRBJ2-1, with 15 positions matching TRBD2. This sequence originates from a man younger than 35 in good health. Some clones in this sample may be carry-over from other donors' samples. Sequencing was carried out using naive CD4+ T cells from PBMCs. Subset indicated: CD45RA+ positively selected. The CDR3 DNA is TGTGCCAGCAGCCCCAAAGGACTAGCGGGAGGGCACAATGAGCAGTTCTTC. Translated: CASSPKGLAGGHNEQFF.